The subject of this entry is one T cell receptor (beta chain). Its antigen is still unknown. No much larger clone is present one base from it, and per-base qualities are unavailable. V and J are trimmed by 3 bases and 7 bases, and the gene matches miss 10 bases of the junction. Spanning cysteine to phenylalanine, the CDR3 consists of 15 amino acids. Only the CDR3 DNA is retained, 45 bases long and in frame from the first base. CDR1 DFQATT and CDR2 SNEGSKA were looked up in the germline V gene (reference sequence). Libraries came from RT-PCR. Sequencing took place on an Illumina HiSeq 2500. TCRdb itself trimmed the public reads at Q25 with fastp, ran MiXCR and retained productive beta chains. When rows share a CDR3 protein, they turn into one entry using the most common DNA and genes. This sample is represented by roughly 710,000 distinct CDR3 sequences; about 15% of them were singletons. 7.5% to 9% of the sample is taken by the ten largest.

This entry comes from a study of response to subunit inactivated influenza vaccine (dated by TCRdb to 2017 to 2018). Regarding the study in general: Deep quantitative profiling of the T cell receptor repertoire was used in the study to follow responses to a trivalent subunit inactivated influenza vaccine. Beyond this particular receptor, the publication reports: The authors suggested that each seasonal influenza vaccination may recruit only a limited number of new T cells.

The specimen comprised PBMCs from blood, sampled 14 to 15 days before vaccination. This TCR was recovered from a man in his fifties who received an inactivated influenza vaccine. Donor details come from another sample of the same person, matched by shared clones. The V and J segments used are TRBV20-1 and TRBJ2-1; 9 bases in the junction line up with TRBD2. The CDR3 region: CSARYPSGKQNEQFF. Here is the DNA: TGCAGTGCTAGGTACCCTAGCGGGAAACAGAATGAGCAGTTCTTC.